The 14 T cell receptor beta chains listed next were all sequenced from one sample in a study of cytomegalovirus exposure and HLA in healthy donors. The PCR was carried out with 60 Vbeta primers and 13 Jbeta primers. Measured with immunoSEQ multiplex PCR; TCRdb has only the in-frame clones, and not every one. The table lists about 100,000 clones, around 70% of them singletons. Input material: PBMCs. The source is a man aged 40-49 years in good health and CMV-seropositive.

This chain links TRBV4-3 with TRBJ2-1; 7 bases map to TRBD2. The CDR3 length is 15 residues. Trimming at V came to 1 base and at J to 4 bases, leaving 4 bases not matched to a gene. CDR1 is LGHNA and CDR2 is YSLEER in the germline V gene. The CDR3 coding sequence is TGCGCCAGCAGCCAAGGTCGGGGAGGGTACAATGAGCAGTTCTTC. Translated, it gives CASSQGRGGYNEQFF.

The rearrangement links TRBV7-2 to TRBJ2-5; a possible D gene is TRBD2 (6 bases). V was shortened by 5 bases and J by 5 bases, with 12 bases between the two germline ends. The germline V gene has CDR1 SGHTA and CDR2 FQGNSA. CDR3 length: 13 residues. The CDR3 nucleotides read TGTGCCAGCAGCATTGGGACTCCCGAGACCCAGTACTTC. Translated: CASSIGTPETQYF. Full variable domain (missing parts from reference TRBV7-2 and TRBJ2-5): GAGVSQSPSNKVTEKGKDVELRCDPISGHTALYWYRQSLGQGLEFLIYFQGNSAPDKSGLPSDRFSAERTGGSVSTLTIQRTQQEDSAVYLCASSIGTPETQYFGPGTRLLVL.

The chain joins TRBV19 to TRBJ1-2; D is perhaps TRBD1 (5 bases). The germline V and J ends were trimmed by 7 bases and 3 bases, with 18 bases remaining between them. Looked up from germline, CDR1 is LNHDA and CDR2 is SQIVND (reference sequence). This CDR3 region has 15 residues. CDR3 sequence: CASTNRFRVDYGYTF. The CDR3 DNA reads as TGTGCCAGTACGAATCGATTCAGGGTAGACTATGGCTACACCTTC.

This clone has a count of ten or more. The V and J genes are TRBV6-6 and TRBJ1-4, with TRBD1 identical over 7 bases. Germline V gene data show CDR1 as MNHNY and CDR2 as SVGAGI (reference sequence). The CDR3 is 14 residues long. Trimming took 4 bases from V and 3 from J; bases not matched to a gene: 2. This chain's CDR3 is CASSSTGSNEKLFF. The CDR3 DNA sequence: TGTGCCAGCAGTTCGACAGGGTCTAATGAAAAACTGTTTTTT.

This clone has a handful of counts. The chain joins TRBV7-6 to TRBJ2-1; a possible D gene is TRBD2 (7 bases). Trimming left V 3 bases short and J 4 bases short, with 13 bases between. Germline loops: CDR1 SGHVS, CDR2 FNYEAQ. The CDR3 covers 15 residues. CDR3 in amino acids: CASSLGGPDYNEQFF. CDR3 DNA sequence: TGTGCCAGCAGCTTGGGGGGGCCCGATTACAATGAGCAGTTCTTC. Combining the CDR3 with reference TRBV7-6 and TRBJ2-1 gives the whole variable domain GAGVSQSPRYKVTKRGQDVALRCDPISGHVSLYWYRQALGQGPEFLTYFNYEAQQDKSGLPNDRFSAERPEGSISTLTIQRTEQRDSAMYRCASSLGGPDYNEQFFGPGTRLTVL.

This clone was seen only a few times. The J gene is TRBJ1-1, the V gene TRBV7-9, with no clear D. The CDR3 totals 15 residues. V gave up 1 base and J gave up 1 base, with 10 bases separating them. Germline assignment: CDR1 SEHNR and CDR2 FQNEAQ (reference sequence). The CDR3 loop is CASSLVTEGNTEAFF. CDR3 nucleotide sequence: TGTGCCAGCAGCTTAGTAACAGAAGGGAACACTGAAGCTTTCTTT.

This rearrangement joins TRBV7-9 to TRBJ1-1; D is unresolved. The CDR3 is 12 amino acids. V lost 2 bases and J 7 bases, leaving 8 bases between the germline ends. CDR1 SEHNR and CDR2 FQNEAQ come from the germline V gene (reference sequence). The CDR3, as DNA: TGTGCCAGCAGCTTATCTGAGGGTGAAGCTTTCTTT. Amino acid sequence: CASSLSEGEAFF.

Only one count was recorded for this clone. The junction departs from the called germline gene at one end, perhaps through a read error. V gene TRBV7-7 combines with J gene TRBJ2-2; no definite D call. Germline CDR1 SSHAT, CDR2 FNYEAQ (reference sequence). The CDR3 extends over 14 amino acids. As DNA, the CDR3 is TGTGCTAGCAGCTTAGGAGAGAACACCGGGGAGCTGTTTTTT. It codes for CASSLGENTGELFF.

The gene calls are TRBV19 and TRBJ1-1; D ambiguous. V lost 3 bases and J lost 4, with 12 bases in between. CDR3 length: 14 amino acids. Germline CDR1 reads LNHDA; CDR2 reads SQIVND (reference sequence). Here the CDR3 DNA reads TGTGCCAGTAGTATTCGGCAGGATAGCACTGAAGCTTTCTTT. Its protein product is CASSIRQDSTEAFF. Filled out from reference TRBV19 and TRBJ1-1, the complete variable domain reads DGGITQSPKYLFRKEGQNVTLSCEQNLNHDAMYWYRQDPGQGLRLIYYSQIVNDFQKGDIAEGYSVSREKKESFPLTVTSAQKNPTAFYLCASSIRQDSTEAFFGQGTRLTVV.

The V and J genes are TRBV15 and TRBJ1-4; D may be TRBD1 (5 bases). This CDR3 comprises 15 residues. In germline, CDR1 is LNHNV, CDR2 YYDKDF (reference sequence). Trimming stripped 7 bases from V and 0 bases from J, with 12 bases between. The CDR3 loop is CATTKTRATNEKLFF. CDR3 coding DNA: TGTGCCACCACCAAAACCAGGGCAACTAATGAAAAACTGTTTTTT. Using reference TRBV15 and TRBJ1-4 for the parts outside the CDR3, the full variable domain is DAMVIQNPRYQVTQFGKPVTLSCSQTLNHNVMYWYQQKSSQAPKLLFHYYDKDFNNEADTPDNFQSRRPNTSFCFLDIRSPGLGDTAMYLCATTKTRATNEKLFFGSGTQLSVL.

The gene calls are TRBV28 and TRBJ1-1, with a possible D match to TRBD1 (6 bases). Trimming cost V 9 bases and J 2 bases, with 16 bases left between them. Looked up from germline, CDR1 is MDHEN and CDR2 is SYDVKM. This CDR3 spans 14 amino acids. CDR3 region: CASSQGYVNTEAFF. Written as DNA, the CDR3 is TGTGCCAGTTCGCAGGGGTACGTTAACACTGAAGCTTTCTTT.

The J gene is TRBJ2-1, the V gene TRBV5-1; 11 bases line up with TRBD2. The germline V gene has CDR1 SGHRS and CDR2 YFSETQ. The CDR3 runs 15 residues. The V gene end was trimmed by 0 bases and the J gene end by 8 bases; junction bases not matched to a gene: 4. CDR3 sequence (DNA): TGCGCCAGCAGCTTGGTAGCGGGAGGGTTAGATGAGCAGTTCTTC. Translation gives CASSLVAGGLDEQFF. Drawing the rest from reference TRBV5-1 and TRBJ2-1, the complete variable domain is KAGVTQTPRYLIKTRGQQVTLSCSPISGHRSVSWYQQTPGQGLQFLFEYFSETQRNKGNFPGRFSGRQFSNSRSEMNVSTLELGDSALYLCASSLVAGGLDEQFFGPGTRLTVL.

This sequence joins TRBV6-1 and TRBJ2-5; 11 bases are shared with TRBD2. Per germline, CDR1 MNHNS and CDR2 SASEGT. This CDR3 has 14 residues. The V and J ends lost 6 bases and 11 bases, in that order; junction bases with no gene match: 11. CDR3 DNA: TGTGCCAGCAGAGGGGGGGCTAGCGGGAGGCGGCAGTACTTC. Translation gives CASRGGASGRRQYF.

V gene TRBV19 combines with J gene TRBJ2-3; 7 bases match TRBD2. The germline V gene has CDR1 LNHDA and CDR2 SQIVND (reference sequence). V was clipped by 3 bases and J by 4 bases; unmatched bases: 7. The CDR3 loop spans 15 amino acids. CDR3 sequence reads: CASSIGRESADTQYF. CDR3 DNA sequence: TGTGCCAGTAGTATTGGGCGGGAGAGCGCAGATACGCAGTATTTT.